This T cell receptor (beta chain) was documented in a study of blood T cell repertoires in COVID-19. On the study more broadly: The United States, Italy and Spain were the sources of the acute and convalescent COVID-19 samples. The cDNA or gDNA used as material had been derived from T cells, B-cell-depleted T cells, or PBMCs.

CDR3 length equals 19 residues. The germline V gene encodes CDR1 LNHDA and CDR2 SQIVND (reference sequence). The trim removed 3 bases at V and 0 bases at J, leaving 14 bases unmatched. This clone was seen once. As processed by the authors: Amplified reference gene primers provided the basis for estimating nucleated cell counts. The data were produced by immunoSEQ multiplex PCR, yet TCRdb's version contains in-frame clones alone and is incomplete. Clone size and V and J calls were adopted from that table, with D and trimming inferred from the DNA. The sample lists about 190,000 clones; approximately 78% were seen once.

Sequencing was done on a sample of peripheral blood. The clonotype comes from a woman of 80 years or more with active or convalescent COVID-19. This chain connects TRBV19 to TRBJ1-3; TRBD1 matches at 7 bases. This chain's CDR3 is CASSMGPLQGLYSGNTIYF. CDR3 in DNA: TGTGCCAGTAGTATGGGGCCTCTACAGGGGTTATACTCTGGAAACACCATATATTTT.